This T cell receptor (beta chain) derives from a study of shared clonotypes between healthy human individuals. Study in general: Per donor, three plates held CD4 naive cells, three held CD4 memory, two held CD8 naive and one held CD8 memory.

Terminally differentiated effector memory CD45RA+ cells were excluded from the naive CD8 cells, which were CD45RO-negative and positively selected for CCR7. Several immunoSEQ plates held equal portions of the genomic DNA taken from each subset. Assay used: immunoSEQ multiplex PCR; TCRdb lists only in-frame clones, some missing. The table records just over 2,000,000 clones, approximately 95% of them present only once. Findings of the study overall: Larger richness was generally estimated for naive than memory subsets. How much donors shared clonotypes was expected to be affected by sequencing depth.

The CDR3 is 16 amino acids. The ends were cut back, 0 bases at V and 0 bases at J, with 11 bases in the middle. Per germline, CDR1 PRHDT and CDR2 FYEKMQ (reference sequence). Of note for this clone: The antigen is unknown.

The TCR comes from a man younger than 30 in good health. J is TRBJ2-5 and V is TRBV13; D might be TRBD1 (6 bases). The sequenced sample was naive CD8+ T cells sorted from blood. CDR3 nucleotides: TGTGCCAGCAGCTTAGGCCAGGGGACGGACCAAGAGACCCAGTACTTC. It yields the protein CASSLGQGTDQETQYF.